This TCR beta chain stems from a study of beta chain features in type 1 diabetes. Overall study results and limits: Patients' naive, central memory and regulatory TCRB repertoires appeared more alike than those of healthy donors. Across all four CD4+ subsets, people with type 1 diabetes showed modestly shorter TCRB CDR3s. Patients with type 1 diabetes carried fewer insertions and had more deletions at their VDJ junctions.

Regarding this clone: Its antigen is still unknown.

This CDR3 spans 13 amino acids. The V and J ends lost 3 bases and 8 bases, in that order; junction bases with no gene match: 4. Germline V gene lookup returns CDR1 SEHNR and CDR2 FQNEAQ (reference sequence). Expressed TCRB transcripts got sequenced, as all isolated RNA was reverse transcribed. Profiled with immunoSEQ multiplex PCR; TCRdb holds only in-frame clones, not every one. There are more than 300,000 clones in the sample; 9.5% to 10% occur only once, and 0.55% to 0.75% lies in the top ten. V and J are TRBV7-9 and TRBJ2-1, with 7 positions matching TRBD1. Sequencing used central memory CD4+ T cells from blood. The receptor's source is a man aged 30 to 39 with type 1 diabetes. The DNA of the CDR3 is TGTGCCAGCAGCTTTCACAGGGGCGATGAGCAGTTCTTC. This gives the protein CASSFHRGDEQFF.